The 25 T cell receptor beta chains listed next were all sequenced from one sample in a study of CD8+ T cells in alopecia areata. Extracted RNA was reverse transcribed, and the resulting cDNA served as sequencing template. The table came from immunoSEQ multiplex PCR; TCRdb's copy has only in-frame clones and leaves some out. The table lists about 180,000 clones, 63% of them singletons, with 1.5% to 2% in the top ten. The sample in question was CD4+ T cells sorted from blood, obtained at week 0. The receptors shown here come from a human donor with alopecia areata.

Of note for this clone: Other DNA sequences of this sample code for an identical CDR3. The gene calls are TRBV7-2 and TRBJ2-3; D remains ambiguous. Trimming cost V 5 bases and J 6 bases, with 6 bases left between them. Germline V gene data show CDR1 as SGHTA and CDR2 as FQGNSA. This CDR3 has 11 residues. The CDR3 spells CASSPQDTQYF. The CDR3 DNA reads TGTGCCAGCAGCCCCCAGGATACGCAGTATTTT.

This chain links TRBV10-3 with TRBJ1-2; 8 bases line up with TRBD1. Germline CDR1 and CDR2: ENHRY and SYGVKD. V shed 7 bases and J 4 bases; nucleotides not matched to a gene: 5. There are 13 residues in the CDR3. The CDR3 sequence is CAITSDRAYGYTF. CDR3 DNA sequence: TGTGCCATCACTTCGGACAGGGCCTATGGCTACACCTTC.

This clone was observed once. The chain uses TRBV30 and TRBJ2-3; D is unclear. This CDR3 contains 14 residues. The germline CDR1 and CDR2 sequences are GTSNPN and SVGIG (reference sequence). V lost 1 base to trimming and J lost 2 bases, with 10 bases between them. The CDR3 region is CAWSEGQATDTQYF. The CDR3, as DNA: TGTGCCTGGAGTGAAGGTCAGGCCACAGATACGCAGTATTTT. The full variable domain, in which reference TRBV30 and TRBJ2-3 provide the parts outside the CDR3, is SQTIHQWPATLVQPVGSPLSLECTVEGTSNPNLYWYRQAAGRGLQLLFYSVGIGQISSEVPQNLSASRPQDRQFILSSKKLLLSDSGFYLCAWSEGQATDTQYFGPGTRLTVL.

CDR3 protein: CSVDRDRVGEQYF. The CDR3 DNA follows: TGCAGCGTTGACCGGGACAGGGTTGGCGAGCAGTACTTC. The chain couples TRBV29-1 to TRBJ2-7; 9 nucleotides agree with TRBD1. V trimming: 3 bases; J trimming: 6 bases; junction bases outside the gene matches: 6. CDR3 length equals 13 residues. CDR1 SQVTM and CDR2 ANQGSEA come from the germline V gene.

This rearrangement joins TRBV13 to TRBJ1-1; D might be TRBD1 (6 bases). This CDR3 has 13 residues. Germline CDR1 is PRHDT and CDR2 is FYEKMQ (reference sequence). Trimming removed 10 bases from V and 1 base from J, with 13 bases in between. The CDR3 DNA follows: TGTGCCACAAAGGGGGACGCGAACACTGAAGCTTTCTTT. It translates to CATKGDANTEAFF. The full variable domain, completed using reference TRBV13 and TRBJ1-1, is AAGVIQSPRHLIKEKRETATLKCYPIPRHDTVYWYQQGPGQDPQFLISFYEKMQSDKGSIPDRFSAQQFSDYHSELNMSSLELGDSALYFCATKGDANTEAFFGQGTRLTVV.

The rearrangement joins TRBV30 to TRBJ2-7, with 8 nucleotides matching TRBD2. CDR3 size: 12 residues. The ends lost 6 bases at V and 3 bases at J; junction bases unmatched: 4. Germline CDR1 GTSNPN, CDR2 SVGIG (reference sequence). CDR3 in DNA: TGTGCCTGCGGGGGGGGACTCTACGAGCAGTACTTC. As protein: CACGGGLYEQYF.

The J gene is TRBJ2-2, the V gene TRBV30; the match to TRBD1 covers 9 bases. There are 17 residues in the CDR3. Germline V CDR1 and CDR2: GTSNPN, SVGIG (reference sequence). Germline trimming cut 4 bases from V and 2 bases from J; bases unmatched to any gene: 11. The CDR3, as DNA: TGTGCCTGGACCCAAGACAGGGGGATTCCTAACACCGGGGAGCTGTTTTTT. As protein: CAWTQDRGIPNTGELFF.

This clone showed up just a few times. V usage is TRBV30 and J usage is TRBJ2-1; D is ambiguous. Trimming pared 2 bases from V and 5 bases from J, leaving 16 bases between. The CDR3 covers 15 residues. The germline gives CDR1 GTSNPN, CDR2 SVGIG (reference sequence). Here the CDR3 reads CAWSSADNFDNEQFF. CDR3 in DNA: TGTGCCTGGAGTTCGGCTGACAATTTCGACAATGAGCAGTTCTTC.

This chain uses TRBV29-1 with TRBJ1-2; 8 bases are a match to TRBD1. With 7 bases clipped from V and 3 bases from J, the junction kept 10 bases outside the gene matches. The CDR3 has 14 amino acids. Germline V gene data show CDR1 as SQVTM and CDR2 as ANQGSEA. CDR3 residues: CSAVPGTGHYGYTF. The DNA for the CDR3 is TGCAGCGCCGTCCCCGGGACAGGCCACTATGGCTACACCTTC.

The CDR3 bases are TGTGCCAGCAGCCCGCGTCTTGGACAGGGGGCCAGTTTGAGTGAAGCTTTCTTT. Translation: CASSPRLGQGASLSEAFF. The gene calls are TRBV7-2 and TRBJ1-1; 11 positions agree with TRBD1. Germline loops: CDR1 SGHTA, CDR2 FQGNSA. J was trimmed by 7 bases and V by 5 bases; bases with no gene match: 18. The CDR3 contains 18 residues.

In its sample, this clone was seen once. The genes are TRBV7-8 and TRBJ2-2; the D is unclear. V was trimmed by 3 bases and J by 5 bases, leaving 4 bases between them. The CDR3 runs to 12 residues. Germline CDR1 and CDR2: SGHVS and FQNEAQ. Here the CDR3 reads CASSFLTGELFF. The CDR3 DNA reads TGTGCCAGCAGCTTTCTTACCGGGGAGCTGTTTTTT.

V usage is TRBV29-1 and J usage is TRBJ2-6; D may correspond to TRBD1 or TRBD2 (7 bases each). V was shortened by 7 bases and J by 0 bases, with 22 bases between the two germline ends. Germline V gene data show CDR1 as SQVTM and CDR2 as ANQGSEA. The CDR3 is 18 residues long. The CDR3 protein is CSAINPGQRDSGANVLTF. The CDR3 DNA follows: TGCAGCGCGATAAACCCGGGACAGCGGGACTCTGGGGCCAACGTCCTGACTTTC.

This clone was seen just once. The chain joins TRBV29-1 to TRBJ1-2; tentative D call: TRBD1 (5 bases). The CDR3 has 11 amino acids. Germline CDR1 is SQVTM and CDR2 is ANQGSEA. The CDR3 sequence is CNVLGEGGYTF. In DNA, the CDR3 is TGCAACGTATTGGGGGAAGGCGGCTACACCTTC.

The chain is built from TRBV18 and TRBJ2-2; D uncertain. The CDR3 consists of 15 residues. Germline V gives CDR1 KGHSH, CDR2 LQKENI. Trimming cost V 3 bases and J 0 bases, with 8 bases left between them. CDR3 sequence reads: CASSPWRTNTGELFF. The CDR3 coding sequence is TGTGCCAGCTCACCCTGGCGGACGAACACCGGGGAGCTGTTTTTT.

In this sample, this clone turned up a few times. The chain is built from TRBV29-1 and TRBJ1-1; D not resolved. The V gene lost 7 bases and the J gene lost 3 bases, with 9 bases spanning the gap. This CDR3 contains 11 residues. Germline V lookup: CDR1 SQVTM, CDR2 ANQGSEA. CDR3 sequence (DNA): TGCAGCGGAATCAAGGACACTGAAGCTTTCTTT. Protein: CSGIKDTEAFF. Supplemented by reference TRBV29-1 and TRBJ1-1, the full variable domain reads SAVISQKPSRDICQRGTSLTIQCQVDSQVTMMFWYRQQPGQSLTLIATANQGSEATYESGFVIDKFPISRPNLTFSTLTVSNMSPEDSSIYLCSGIKDTEAFFGQGTRLTVV.

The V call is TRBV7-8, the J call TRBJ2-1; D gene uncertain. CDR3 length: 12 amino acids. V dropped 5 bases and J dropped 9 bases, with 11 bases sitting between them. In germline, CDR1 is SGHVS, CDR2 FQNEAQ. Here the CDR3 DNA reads TGTGCCAGCAGCCCGGGTCGAATTGAGCAGTTCTTC. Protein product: CASSPGRIEQFF.

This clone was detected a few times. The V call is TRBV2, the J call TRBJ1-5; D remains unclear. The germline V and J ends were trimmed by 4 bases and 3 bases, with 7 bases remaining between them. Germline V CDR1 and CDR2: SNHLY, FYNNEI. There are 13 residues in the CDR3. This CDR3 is CASSVDNNQPQHF. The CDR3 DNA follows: TGTGCCAGCAGTGTGGATAACAATCAGCCCCAGCATTTT.

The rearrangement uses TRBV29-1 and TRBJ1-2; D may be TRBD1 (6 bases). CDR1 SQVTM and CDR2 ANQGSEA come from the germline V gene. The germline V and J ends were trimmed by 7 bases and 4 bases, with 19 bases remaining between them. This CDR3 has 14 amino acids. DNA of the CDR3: TGCAGCGCGAAAGCTATAGGACAGACCTATGGCTACACCTTC. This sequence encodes CSAKAIGQTYGYTF.

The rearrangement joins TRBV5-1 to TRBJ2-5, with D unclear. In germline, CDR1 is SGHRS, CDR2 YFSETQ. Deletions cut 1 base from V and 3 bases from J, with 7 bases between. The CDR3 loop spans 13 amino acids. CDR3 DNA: TGCGCCAGCAGCTTGAAGGGAAAAGAGACCCAGTACTTC. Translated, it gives CASSLKGKETQYF. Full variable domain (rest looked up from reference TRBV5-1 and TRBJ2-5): KAGVTQTPRYLIKTRGQQVTLSCSPISGHRSVSWYQQTPGQGLQFLFEYFSETQRNKGNFPGRFSGRQFSNSRSEMNVSTLELGDSALYLCASSLKGKETQYFGPGTRLLVL.

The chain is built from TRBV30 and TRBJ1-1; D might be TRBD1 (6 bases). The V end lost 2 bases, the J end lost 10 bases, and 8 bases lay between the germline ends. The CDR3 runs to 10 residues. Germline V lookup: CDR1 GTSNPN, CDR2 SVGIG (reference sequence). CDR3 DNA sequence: TGTGCCTGGAGTCAGGGGATAGCTTTCTTT. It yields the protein CAWSQGIAFF.

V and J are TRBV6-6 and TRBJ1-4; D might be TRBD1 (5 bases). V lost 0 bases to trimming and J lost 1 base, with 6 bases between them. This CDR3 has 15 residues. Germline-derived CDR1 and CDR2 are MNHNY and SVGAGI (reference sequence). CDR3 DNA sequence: TGTGCCAGCAGTTACTCGGGGGAAACTAATGAAAAACTGTTTTTT. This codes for CASSYSGETNEKLFF.

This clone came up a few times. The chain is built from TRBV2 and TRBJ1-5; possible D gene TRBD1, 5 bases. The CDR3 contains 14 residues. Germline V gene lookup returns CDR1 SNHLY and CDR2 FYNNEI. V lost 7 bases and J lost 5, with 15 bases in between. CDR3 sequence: CASTLGQGHQPQHF. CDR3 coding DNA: TGTGCCAGCACCCTGGGGCAGGGCCATCAGCCCCAGCATTTT.

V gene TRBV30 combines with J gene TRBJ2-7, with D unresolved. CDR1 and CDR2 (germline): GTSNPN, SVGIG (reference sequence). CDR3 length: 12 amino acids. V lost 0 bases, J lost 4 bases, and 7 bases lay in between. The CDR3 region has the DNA TGTGCCTGGAGTGTCCGAGGATACGAGCAGTACTTC. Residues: CAWSVRGYEQYF.

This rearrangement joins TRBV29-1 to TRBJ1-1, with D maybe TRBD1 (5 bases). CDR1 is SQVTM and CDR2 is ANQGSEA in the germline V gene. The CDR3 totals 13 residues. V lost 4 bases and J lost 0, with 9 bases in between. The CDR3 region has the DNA TGCAGCGTTGGGGGACCTATGAACACTGAAGCTTTCTTT. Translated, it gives CSVGGPMNTEAFF.

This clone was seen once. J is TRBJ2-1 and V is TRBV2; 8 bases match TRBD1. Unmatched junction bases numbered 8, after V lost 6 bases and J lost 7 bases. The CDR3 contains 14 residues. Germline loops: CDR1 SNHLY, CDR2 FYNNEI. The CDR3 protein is CASRTDRAGNEQFF. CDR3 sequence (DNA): TGTGCCAGCAGAACGGACAGGGCGGGGAATGAGCAGTTCTTC.